Below, 28 T cell receptor beta chains from the same sample are listed, as sequenced in a study of human thymus T cells. The study used thymus tissue resected during corrective heart surgery. Libraries were prepared by immunoSEQ multiplex PCR; TCRdb keeps only in-frame clonotypes and omits some of them. The profile shows roughly 120,000 clones, more than 90% of them singletons. Sequenced sample: thymus tissue. Receptor source: a boy younger than two with a congenital heart defect but otherwise immunologically healthy.

The rearrangement links TRBV4-1 to TRBJ1-3, with D unclear. The CDR3 sequence is 15 residues long. CDR1 is MGHRA and CDR2 is YSYEKL in the germline V gene. V lost 3 bases and J lost 0, with 9 bases in between. CDR3 nucleotide sequence: TGCGCCAGCAGCCAGGGCCCCCTCTCTGGAAACACCATATATTTT. Its protein product is CASSQGPLSGNTIYF.

The V call is TRBV11-2, the J call TRBJ2-1; tentatively, D is TRBD1 (6 bases). The CDR3 totals 13 residues. Trimming took 5 bases from V and 12 from J, leaving 17 bases between them. Germline CDR1 SGHAT, CDR2 FQNNGV. CDR3 sequence: CASSPRHRDGQFF. The CDR3 coding sequence is TGTGCCAGCAGCCCGCGACACAGGGACGGGCAGTTCTTC.

This chain links TRBV27 with TRBJ2-5; 15 bases map to TRBD2. The length of the CDR3 is 17 residues. J lost 3 bases, V lost 5 bases, and 7 bases had no gene match. Germline V gene sequence: CDR1 MNHEY, CDR2 SMNVEV (reference sequence). The DNA for the CDR3 is TGTGCCAGCAGTCCTAGGACTAGCGGGGGGGATAAAGAGACCCAGTACTTC. This sequence encodes CASSPRTSGGDKETQYF.

This chain uses TRBV6-1 with TRBJ2-3; D assignment may be TRBD1 or TRBD2 (5 bases each). Germline V CDR1 and CDR2: MNHNS, SASEGT. V shed 0 bases and J shed 2 bases, with 15 bases lying between them. The CDR3 totals 17 residues. The CDR3 DNA reads as TGTGCCAGCAGTGAAGCCTCCTCAAGGGACCTCACAGATACGCAGTATTTT. This sequence encodes CASSEASSRDLTDTQYF.

The chain joins TRBV4-3 to TRBJ2-5; 7 bases match TRBD1. CDR1 LGHNA and CDR2 YSLEER come from the germline V gene. V shed 0 bases, J shed 5 bases, and the junction held 12 bases outside the gene matches. The CDR3 has 17 amino acids. The CDR3 region is CASSQEKGVGRGETQYF. The CDR3 DNA sequence: TGCGCCAGCAGCCAAGAAAAGGGGGTGGGCAGGGGGGAGACCCAGTACTTC.

Only one count was recorded for this clone. The chain recombines TRBV28 with TRBJ2-6, with a possible D match to TRBD1 (5 bases). The V end lost 3 bases, the J end lost 2 bases, and 14 bases lay between the germline ends. Germline CDR1 and CDR2: MDHEN and SYDVKM. The CDR3 contains 17 residues. For the CDR3, the DNA is TGTGCCAGCAGTTTTCGTACCGGACAAACTGGGGCCAACGTCCTGACTTTC. This codes for CASSFRTGQTGANVLTF.

The J gene is TRBJ1-2, the V gene TRBV6-1; weak D call: TRBD1 (6 bases). The CDR3 covers 13 residues. Germline lookup yields CDR1 MNHNS and CDR2 SASEGT. Trimming removed 6 bases at V and 7 bases at J, with 15 bases between. The DNA for the CDR3 is TGTGCCAGCAGCCCCGCAGGGGACCGTGGCTACACCTTC. Translation: CASSPAGDRGYTF.

V usage is TRBV5-1 and J usage is TRBJ1-2; D gene ambiguous. V was shortened by 3 bases and J by 1 base, with 13 bases between the two germline ends. Germline assignment: CDR1 SGHRS and CDR2 YFSETQ. The CDR3 has 15 amino acids. CDR3 coding DNA: TGCGCCAGCAGCTCGAACAATGGACTTAACTATGGCTACACCTTC. Translation: CASSSNNGLNYGYTF.

V and J are TRBV7-2 and TRBJ1-2, with unresolved D. Germline-derived CDR1 and CDR2 are SGHTA and FQGNSA. Trimming cost V 2 bases and J 8 bases, with 21 bases left between them. CDR3 size: 16 residues. CDR3 sequence reads: CASSLNARLRHEGYTF. CDR3 coding DNA: TGTGCCAGCAGCTTAAACGCCCGATTAAGACACGAGGGCTACACCTTC.

The CDR3 nucleotides read TGCGCCAGCAGCCAAGAACTCCGTCTGAGGAGCAATCAGCCCCAGCATTTT. Translating it yields CASSQELRLRSNQPQHF. This chain joins TRBV4-3 and TRBJ1-5; D unclear. CDR3 size: 17 residues. The germline V and J ends were trimmed by 0 bases and 1 base, with 13 bases remaining between them. The germline gives CDR1 LGHNA, CDR2 YSLEER.

As DNA, the CDR3 is TGTGCCAGCAGCGAGTTAAAGGGGGAAGGCACTGAAGCTTTCTTT. Encoded protein: CASSELKGEGTEAFF. J is TRBJ1-1 and V is TRBV6-1; the D gene is possibly TRBD1 (6 bases). The CDR3 is 15 amino acids. The germline gives CDR1 MNHNS, CDR2 SASEGT. V lost 6 bases and J lost 4, with 18 bases in between.

This chain joins TRBV27 and TRBJ2-5; D possibly corresponds to TRBD2 (5 bases). V gave up 6 bases and J gave up 4 bases, with 21 bases separating them. This CDR3 is built from 16 residues. CDR1 and CDR2 from the germline V gene are MNHEY and SMNVEV (reference sequence). CDR3 loop: CASSFNEEEAGETQYF. Here the CDR3 DNA reads TGTGCCAGCAGCTTCAATGAAGAGGAGGCCGGAGAGACCCAGTACTTC.

V is TRBV15 and J is TRBJ1-2; D remains ambiguous. The V gene's germline CDR1 is LNHNV and CDR2 YYDKDF (reference sequence). This CDR3 is 16 amino acids long. The V end was cut by 5 bases, the J end by 1 base, with 17 bases between. CDR3 residues: CATSSNPSGHNYGYTF. The CDR3 DNA reads as TGTGCCACCAGCTCTAATCCCTCAGGTCATAACTATGGCTACACCTTC. Complete variable domain (other parts from reference TRBV15 and TRBJ1-2): DAMVIQNPRYQVTQFGKPVTLSCSQTLNHNVMYWYQQKSSQAPKLLFHYYDKDFNNEADTPDNFQSRRPNTSFCFLDIRSPGLGDTAMYLCATSSNPSGHNYGYTFGSGTRLTVV.

V and J are TRBV30 and TRBJ1-4; possibly TRBD1 for D (6 bases). The CDR3 has 13 residues. Per germline, CDR1 GTSNPN and CDR2 SVGIG (reference sequence). Trimming took off 4 bases at V and 8 bases at J, with 14 bases between the two ends. CDR3 nucleotide sequence: TGTGCCTGGAACTCGGGGGGCCGGGAAAAACTGTTTTTT. Its translation: CAWNSGGREKLFF.

The rearrangement uses TRBV27 and TRBJ2-2, with 7 bases that match TRBD1. CDR1 and CDR2 (germline): MNHEY, SMNVEV (reference sequence). This CDR3 has 13 residues. J lost 7 bases, V lost 6 bases, and 5 bases had no gene match. The CDR3 region is CASSLTGNGELFF. In DNA form, the CDR3 reads TGTGCCAGCAGCTTGACAGGGAACGGGGAGCTGTTTTTT.

The chain links TRBV6-5 to TRBJ2-7; D is unclear. The germline CDR1 and CDR2 sequences are MNHEY and SVGAGI. The CDR3 consists of 14 residues. Trimming removed 0 bases from V and 0 bases from J, with 6 bases in between. CDR3 in DNA: TGTGCCAGCAGTTACTCGGCACCCTCCTACGAGCAGTACTTC. It specifies CASSYSAPSYEQYF.

V usage is TRBV7-8 and J usage is TRBJ2-3; D may be TRBD2 (6 bases). Between the trimmed V and J ends, which lost 4 bases and 6 bases, there was a span of 8 bases. The CDR3 sequence is 12 residues long. Germline CDR1 is SGHVS and CDR2 is FQNEAQ. The chain's CDR3 is CASSSRGDTQYF. CDR3 coding DNA: TGTGCCAGCAGCTCACGGGGGGATACGCAGTATTTT.

The chain joins TRBV30 to TRBJ1-6; weak D call: TRBD1 (6 bases). Trimming left V 4 bases short and J 8 bases short, with 18 bases between. Looked up from germline, CDR1 is GTSNPN and CDR2 is SVGIG (reference sequence). This CDR3 region has 15 residues. This CDR3 reads CAWKRLGAGDSPLHF. CDR3 bases: TGTGCCTGGAAGCGGTTAGGGGCAGGGGATTCACCCCTCCACTTT.

The genes are TRBV6-5 and TRBJ2-5, with D possibly matching TRBD1 (6 bases). Trimming removed 5 bases at V and 0 bases at J, with 13 bases between. The CDR3 length is 15 residues. Germline V gene data show CDR1 as MNHEY and CDR2 as SVGAGI. The CDR3 spells CASSTETGYQETQYF. Here the CDR3 DNA reads TGTGCCAGCAGTACGGAGACAGGATACCAAGAGACCCAGTACTTC.

V is TRBV6-6 and J is TRBJ1-6, with unresolved D. The CDR3 sequence is 15 residues long. Between the trimmed V and J ends, which lost 0 bases and 4 bases, there was a span of 7 bases. CDR1 is MNHNY, CDR2 SVGAGI, per germline (reference sequence). Here the CDR3 DNA reads TGTGCCAGCAGTTACTCAGGGCAGTATAATTCACCCCTCCACTTT. Residues: CASSYSGQYNSPLHF.

The chain links TRBV7-8 to TRBJ2-1; TRBD1 might be the D (5 bases). The CDR3 is made up of 12 amino acids. Germline CDR1 reads SGHVS; CDR2 reads FQNEAQ. Trimming removed 3 bases at V and 9 bases at J, with 9 bases between. This CDR3 reads CASSFHRTEQFF. CDR3 bases: TGTGCCAGCAGCTTCCACAGGACTGAGCAGTTCTTC.

This sequence joins TRBV28 and TRBJ2-2; TRBD1 aligns across 8 bases. The length of the CDR3 is 17 residues. V was pared by 7 bases and J by 7 bases, with 17 bases of the junction left unmatched. CDR1 and CDR2 (germline): MDHEN, SYDVKM. CDR3: CASNPTWDRWLGGELFF. CDR3 nucleotide sequence: TGTGCCAGCAACCCTACGTGGGACAGGTGGTTAGGCGGGGAGCTGTTTTTT.

V is TRBV7-9 and J is TRBJ2-5; TRBD2 is a possible D gene (5 bases). The germline V gene encodes CDR1 SEHNR and CDR2 FQNEAQ (reference sequence). V was shortened by 5 bases and J by 2 bases, with 12 bases between the two germline ends. The CDR3 extends over 14 amino acids. This CDR3 reads CASSDRGSQETQYF. The CDR3 bases are TGTGCCAGCAGCGATCGGGGTTCACAAGAGACCCAGTACTTC.

The rearrangement links TRBV27 to TRBJ2-3, with TRBD1 matching over 10 bases. Per the germline V gene, CDR1 is MNHEY and CDR2 is SMNVEV (reference sequence). This CDR3 is 16 amino acids long. V was clipped by 6 bases and J by 2 bases; unmatched bases: 8. In nucleotides, the CDR3 is TGTGCCAGCAGACCGGACAGGGGGGATCCCACAGATACGCAGTATTTT. Translating it yields CASRPDRGDPTDTQYF.

The chain employs TRBV2 and TRBJ2-7; D is perhaps TRBD2 (6 bases). There are 16 residues in the CDR3. The germline gives CDR1 SNHLY, CDR2 FYNNEI. The V gene lost 3 bases and the J gene lost 5 bases, with 20 bases spanning the gap. As DNA, the CDR3 is TGTGCCAGCAGTGAGCTCCCCAGCGGGCGGGCCAACGAGCAGTACTTC. This codes for CASSELPSGRANEQYF.

The rearrangement joins TRBV6-6 to TRBJ1-2; D is ambiguous. The CDR3 consists of 12 residues. V lost 0 bases to trimming and J lost 12 bases, with 11 bases between them. CDR1 MNHNY and CDR2 SVGAGI come from the germline V gene (reference sequence). The CDR3 bases are TGTGCCAGCAGTTACTCTTCCCTCGGTGACACCTTC. Protein: CASSYSSLGDTF.

This chain joins TRBV4-2 and TRBJ1-3; D not certain. Germline loops: CDR1 LGHNA, CDR2 YNFKEQ. The CDR3 covers 14 residues. Trimming cost V 1 base and J 4 bases, with 8 bases left between them. The CDR3 region is CASSQVAQGNTIYF. For the CDR3, the DNA is TGTGCCAGCAGCCAAGTTGCCCAGGGAAACACCATATATTTT.

The chain uses TRBV6-4 and TRBJ2-3; TRBD2 matches at 12 bases. The CDR3 runs to 18 residues. Per germline, CDR1 MRHNA and CDR2 SNTAGT. Trimming took 5 bases from V and 0 from J; bases not matched to a gene: 9. CDR3 in amino acids: CASSSQASGGASTDTQYF. Here the CDR3 DNA reads TGTGCCAGCAGTTCTCAGGCTAGCGGGGGGGCTAGCACAGATACGCAGTATTTT.